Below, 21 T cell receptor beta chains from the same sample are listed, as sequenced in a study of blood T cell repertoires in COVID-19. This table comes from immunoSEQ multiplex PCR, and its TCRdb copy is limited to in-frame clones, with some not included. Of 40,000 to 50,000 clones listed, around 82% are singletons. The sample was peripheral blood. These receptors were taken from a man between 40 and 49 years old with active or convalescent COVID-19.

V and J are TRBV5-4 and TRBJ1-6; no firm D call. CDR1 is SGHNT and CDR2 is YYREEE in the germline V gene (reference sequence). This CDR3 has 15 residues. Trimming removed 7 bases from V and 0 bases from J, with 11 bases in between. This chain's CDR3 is CASSPDYSYNSPLHF. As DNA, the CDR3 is TGTGCCAGCTCGCCAGACTACTCCTATAATTCACCCCTCCACTTT.

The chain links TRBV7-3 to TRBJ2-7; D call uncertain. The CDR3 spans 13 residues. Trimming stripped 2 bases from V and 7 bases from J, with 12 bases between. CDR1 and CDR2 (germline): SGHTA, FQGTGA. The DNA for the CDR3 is TGTGCCAGCAGCTTAGGGTACGCCGGGGAGCAGTACTTC. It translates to CASSLGYAGEQYF.

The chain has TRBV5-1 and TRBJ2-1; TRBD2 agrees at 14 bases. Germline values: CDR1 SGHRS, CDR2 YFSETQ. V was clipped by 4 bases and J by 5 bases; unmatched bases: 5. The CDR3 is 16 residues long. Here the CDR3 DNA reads TGCGCCAGCAGCGGGGGACTAGCGGGAGAAAACAATGAGCAGTTCTTC. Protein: CASSGGLAGENNEQFF.

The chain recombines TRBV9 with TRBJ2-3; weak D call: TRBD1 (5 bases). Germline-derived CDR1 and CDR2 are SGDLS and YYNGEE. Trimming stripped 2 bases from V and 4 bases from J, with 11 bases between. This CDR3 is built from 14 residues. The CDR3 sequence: CASSVQGIADTQYF. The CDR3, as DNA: TGTGCCAGCAGCGTGCAGGGAATCGCAGATACGCAGTATTTT.

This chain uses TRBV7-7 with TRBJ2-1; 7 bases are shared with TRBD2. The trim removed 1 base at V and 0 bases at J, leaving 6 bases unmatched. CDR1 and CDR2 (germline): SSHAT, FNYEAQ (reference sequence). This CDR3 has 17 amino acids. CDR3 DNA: TGTGCCAGCAGCTTAGGTCGTGGCGGGAGCTCCTACAATGAGCAGTTCTTC. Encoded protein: CASSLGRGGSSYNEQFF.

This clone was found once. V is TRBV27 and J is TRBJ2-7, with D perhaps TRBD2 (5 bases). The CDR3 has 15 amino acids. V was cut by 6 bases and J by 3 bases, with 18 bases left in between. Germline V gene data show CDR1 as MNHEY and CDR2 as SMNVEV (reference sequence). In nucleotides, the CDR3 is TGTGCCAGCAGCTTGTCCCGACCGGGGTTCTACGAGCAGTACTTC. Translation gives CASSLSRPGFYEQYF.

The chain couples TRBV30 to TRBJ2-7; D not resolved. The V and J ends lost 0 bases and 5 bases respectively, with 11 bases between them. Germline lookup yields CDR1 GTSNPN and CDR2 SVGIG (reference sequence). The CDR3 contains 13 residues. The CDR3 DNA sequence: TGTGCCTGGAGTGTATATGCGGCTAACGAGCAGTACTTC. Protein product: CAWSVYAANEQYF. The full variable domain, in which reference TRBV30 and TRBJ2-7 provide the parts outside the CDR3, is SQTIHQWPATLVQPVGSPLSLECTVEGTSNPNLYWYRQAAGRGLQLLFYSVGIGQISSEVPQNLSASRPQDRQFILSSKKLLLSDSGFYLCAWSVYAANEQYFGPGTRLTVT.

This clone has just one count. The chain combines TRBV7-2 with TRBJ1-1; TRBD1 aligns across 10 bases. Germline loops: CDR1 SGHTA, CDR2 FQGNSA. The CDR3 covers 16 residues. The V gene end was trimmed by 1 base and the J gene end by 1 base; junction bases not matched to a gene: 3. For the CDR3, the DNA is TGTGCCAGCAGCTTAGGGGACAGGGGCGGGAACACTGAAGCTTTCTTT. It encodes CASSLGDRGGNTEAFF.

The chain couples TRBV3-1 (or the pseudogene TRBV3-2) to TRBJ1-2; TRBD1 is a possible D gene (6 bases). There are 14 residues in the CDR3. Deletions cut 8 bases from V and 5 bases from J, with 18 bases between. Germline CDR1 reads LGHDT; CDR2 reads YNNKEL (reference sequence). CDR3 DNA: TGTGCCAGCGCTCTACTCGGGACAAATTATGGCTACACCTTC. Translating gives CASALLGTNYGYTF.

The CDR3 bases are TGTGCCAGCAGTAATAGCGGGGACGGCGGGGAGCTGTTTTTT. This encodes CASSNSGDGGELFF. This chain joins TRBV6-4 and TRBJ2-2; TRBD2 aligns across 8 bases. CDR3 length equals 14 residues. Germline V CDR1 and CDR2: MRHNA, SNTAGT. J lost 7 bases, V lost 5 bases, and 6 bases had no gene match.

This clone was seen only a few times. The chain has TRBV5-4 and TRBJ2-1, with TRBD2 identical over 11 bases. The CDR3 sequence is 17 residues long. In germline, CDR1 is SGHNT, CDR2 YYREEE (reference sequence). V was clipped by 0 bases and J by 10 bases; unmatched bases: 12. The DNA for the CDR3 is TGTGCCAGCAGCTTGGATCCTACTAGCGGGAGAGGGGGGGAGCAGTTCTTC. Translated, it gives CASSLDPTSGRGGEQFF.

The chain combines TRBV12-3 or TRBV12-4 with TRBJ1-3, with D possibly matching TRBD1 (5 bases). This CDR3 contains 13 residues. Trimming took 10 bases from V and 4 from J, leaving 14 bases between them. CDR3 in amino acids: CANRPRTGNTIYF. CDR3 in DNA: TGTGCCAACCGACCCAGGACAGGAAACACCATATATTTT.

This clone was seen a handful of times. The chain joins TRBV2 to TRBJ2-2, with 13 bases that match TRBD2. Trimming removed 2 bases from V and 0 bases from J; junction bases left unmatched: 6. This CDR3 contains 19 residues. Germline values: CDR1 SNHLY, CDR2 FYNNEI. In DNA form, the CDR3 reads TGTGCCAGCAGTGAACCCTTGACTAGCGGGAGGTCGAACACCGGGGAGCTGTTTTTT. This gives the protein CASSEPLTSGRSNTGELFF.

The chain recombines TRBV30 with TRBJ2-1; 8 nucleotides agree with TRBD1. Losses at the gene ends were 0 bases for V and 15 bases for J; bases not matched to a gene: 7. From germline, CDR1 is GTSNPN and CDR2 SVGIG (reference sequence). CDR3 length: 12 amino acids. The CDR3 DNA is TGTGCCTGGAGTGTTGATTGGGACAGGTGGTTCTTC. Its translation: CAWSVDWDRWFF.

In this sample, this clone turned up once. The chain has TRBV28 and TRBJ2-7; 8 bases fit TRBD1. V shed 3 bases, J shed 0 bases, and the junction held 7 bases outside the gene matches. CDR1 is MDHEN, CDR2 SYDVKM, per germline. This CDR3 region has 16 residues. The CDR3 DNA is TGTGCCAGCAGTTTCGTTGGAACAGGGGGCTCCTACGAGCAGTACTTC. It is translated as CASSFVGTGGSYEQYF.

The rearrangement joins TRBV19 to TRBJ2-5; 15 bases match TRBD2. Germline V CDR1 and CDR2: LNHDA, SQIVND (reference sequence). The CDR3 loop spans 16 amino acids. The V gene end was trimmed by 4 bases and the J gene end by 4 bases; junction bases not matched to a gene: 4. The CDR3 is CASSTGLAGGAETQYF. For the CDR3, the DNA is TGTGCCAGTAGTACGGGACTAGCGGGAGGCGCAGAGACCCAGTACTTC.

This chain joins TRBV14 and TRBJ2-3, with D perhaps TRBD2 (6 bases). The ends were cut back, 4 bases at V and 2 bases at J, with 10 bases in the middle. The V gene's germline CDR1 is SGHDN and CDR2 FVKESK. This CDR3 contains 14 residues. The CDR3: CASSLGLPTDTQYF. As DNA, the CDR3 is TGTGCCAGCAGCCTCGGACTACCCACAGATACGCAGTATTTT.

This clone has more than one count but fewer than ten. The CDR3 protein is CASSYKSYEQYF. CDR3 in DNA: TGTGCCAGCAGTTACAAGTCCTACGAGCAGTACTTC. V is TRBV7-9 and J is TRBJ2-7; D not resolved. Germline CDR1 SEHNR, CDR2 FQNEAQ (reference sequence). V lost 6 bases and J lost 1, with 7 bases in between. CDR3 length: 12 amino acids.

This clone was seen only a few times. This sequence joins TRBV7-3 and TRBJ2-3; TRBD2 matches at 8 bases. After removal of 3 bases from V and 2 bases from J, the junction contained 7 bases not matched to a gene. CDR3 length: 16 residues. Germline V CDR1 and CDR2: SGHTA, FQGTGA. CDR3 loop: CASSLYGGATTDTQYF. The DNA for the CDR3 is TGTGCCAGCAGCTTGTACGGGGGGGCTACCACAGATACGCAGTATTTT.

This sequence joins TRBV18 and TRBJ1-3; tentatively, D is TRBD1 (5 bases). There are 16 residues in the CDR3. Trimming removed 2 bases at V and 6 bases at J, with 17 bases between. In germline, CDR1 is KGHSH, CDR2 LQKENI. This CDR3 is CASSPSGRKGENTIYF. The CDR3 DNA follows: TGTGCCAGCTCACCATCTGGGAGGAAAGGGGAAAACACCATATATTTT.

The CDR3 DNA is TGTGCCAGCAGCGGCGGGGCGGGCCCGCCCGGTGAGCAGTTCTTC. Translated: CASSGGAGPPGEQFF. The chain combines TRBV7-3 with TRBJ2-1; D is possibly TRBD2 (6 bases). Germline V gene sequence: CDR1 SGHTA, CDR2 FQGTGA. This CDR3 has 15 residues. Trimming removed 5 bases at V and 9 bases at J, with 20 bases between.